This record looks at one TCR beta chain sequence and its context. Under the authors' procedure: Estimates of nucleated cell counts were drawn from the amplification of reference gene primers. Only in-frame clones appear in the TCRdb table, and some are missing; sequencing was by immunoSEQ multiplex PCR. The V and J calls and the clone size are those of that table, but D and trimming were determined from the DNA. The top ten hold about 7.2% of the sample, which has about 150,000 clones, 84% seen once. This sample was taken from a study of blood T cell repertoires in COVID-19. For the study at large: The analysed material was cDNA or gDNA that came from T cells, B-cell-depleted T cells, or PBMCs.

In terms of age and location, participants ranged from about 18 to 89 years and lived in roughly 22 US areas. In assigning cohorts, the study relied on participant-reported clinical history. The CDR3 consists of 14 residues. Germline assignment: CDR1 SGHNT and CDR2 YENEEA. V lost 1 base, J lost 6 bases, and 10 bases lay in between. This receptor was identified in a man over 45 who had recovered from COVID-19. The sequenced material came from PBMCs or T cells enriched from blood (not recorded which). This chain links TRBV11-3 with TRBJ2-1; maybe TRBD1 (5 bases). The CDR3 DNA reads TGTGCCAGCAGCTTAGGCCAGGGTGGCAATGAGCAGTTCTTC. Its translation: CASSLGQGGNEQFF.